The entry below gives a single TCR beta chain sequence along with its context. Its target is not known. The sample belongs to a study of shared clonotypes between healthy human individuals. Researchers partitioned CD4+ cells into CD45RA+ naive and CD45RA-negative memory subsets. Study results and caveats: Roughly 5% of naive CD4 clonotypes were shared across four donors. As a rule, naive subsets had a larger estimated richness than memory subsets.

The CDR3 is made up of 16 amino acids. Germline V gene lookup returns CDR1 LNHNV and CDR2 YYDKDF (reference sequence). The germline V and J ends were trimmed by 4 bases and 4 bases, with 16 bases remaining between them. As handled by the study authors: Sequence data from immunoSEQ were junction-only and lacked quality scores; consequently, filtering differed. Clones were read by immunoSEQ multiplex PCR, and TCRdb kept only the in-frame ones, dropping some. That table supplies the V and J calls and clone size; D and trimming were determined from the DNA. This sample has roughly 2.5 million clones, with around nine tenths found just once.

The chain employs TRBV15 and TRBJ2-2, with no clear D. Sequencing used naive CD4+ T cells sorted from blood. Indicated subset: CD45RA+ positively selected. The receptor was derived from a man aged 18 to 30 in good health. In nucleotides, the CDR3 is TGTGCCACCAGCAAGTTAGAAGGGAAGGTCACCGGGGAGCTGTTTTTT. It codes for CATSKLEGKVTGELFF. Looking up the rest from reference TRBV15 and TRBJ2-2 gives the full variable domain: DAMVIQNPRYQVTQFGKPVTLSCSQTLNHNVMYWYQQKSSQAPKLLFHYYDKDFNNEADTPDNFQSRRPNTSFCFLDIRSPGLGDTAMYLCATSKLEGKVTGELFFGEGSRLTVL.